Detailed here is one TCR beta chain. Its antigen remains unidentified. This entry belongs to a study of cytomegalovirus exposure and HLA in healthy donors. Study-wide context: Early released data comprised about 84 million unique TCRs from HLA-typed donors.

This PCR relied on a set of 60 Vbeta primers and 13 Jbeta primers. The assay was immunoSEQ multiplex PCR, and TCRdb's table has in-frame clones only and misses some. The sample consists of about 94,000 clones, 75% to 80% of them appearing once. V lost 4 bases and J 8 bases, leaving 6 bases between the germline ends. The germline gives CDR1 LNHDA, CDR2 SQIVND (reference sequence). This CDR3 is built from 12 residues. The study's findings and limits: Most subjects' HLA-A and HLA-B alleles were reportedly predicted from TCR beta sequences. In a later analysis, specific HLA alleles were associated with 15,000 to 20,000 TCR beta sequences at a 0.05 false discovery rate. A later analysis found that most CMV-associated TCR beta chains appeared HLA-restricted.

The sample was PBMCs. The TCR comes from a middle-aged woman in good health and CMV-seronegative. V and J are TRBV19 and TRBJ1-6; D unclear. The CDR3 protein is CASSKQYSPLHF. The CDR3 DNA is TGTGCCAGTAGTAAACAGTATTCACCCCTCCACTTT.